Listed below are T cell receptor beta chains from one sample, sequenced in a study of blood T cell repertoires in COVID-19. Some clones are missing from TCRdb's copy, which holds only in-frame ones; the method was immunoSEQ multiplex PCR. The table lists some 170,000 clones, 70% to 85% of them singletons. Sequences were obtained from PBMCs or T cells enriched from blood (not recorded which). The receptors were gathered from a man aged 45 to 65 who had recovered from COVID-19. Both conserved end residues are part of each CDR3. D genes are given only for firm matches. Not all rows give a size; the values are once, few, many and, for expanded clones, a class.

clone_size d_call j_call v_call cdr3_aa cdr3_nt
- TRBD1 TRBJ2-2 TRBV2 CASRRDRANTGELFF TGTGCCAGCAGAAGGGACAGGGCCAACACCGGGGAGCTGTTTTTT
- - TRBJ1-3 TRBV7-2 CASSLVRSSGNTIYF TGTGCCAGCAGCTTGGTACGGAGCTCTGGAAACACCATATATTTT
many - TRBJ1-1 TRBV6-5 CASSSHQVMNTEAFF TGTGCCAGCAGTTCCCACCAGGTCATGAACACTGAAGCTTTCTTT
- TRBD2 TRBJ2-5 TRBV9 CASSELAGTQETQYF TGTGCCAGCAGCGAACTAGCGGGGACACAAGAGACCCAGTACTTC
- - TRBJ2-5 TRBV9 CASSAPNRGLETQYF TGTGCCAGCAGCGCCCCCAACCGCGGCCTAGAGACCCAGTACTTC
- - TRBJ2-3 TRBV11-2 CASSLLLGTQYF TGTGCCAGCAGCTTACTGCTAGGTACGCAGTATTTT
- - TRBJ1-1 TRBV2 CASRRTAYYTEAFF TGTGCCAGCAGGAGGACAGCTTATTACACTGAAGCTTTCTTT
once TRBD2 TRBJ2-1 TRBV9 CASSVGGQGKNEQFF TGTGCCAGCAGCGTGGGAGGGCAGGGAAAGAATGAGCAGTTCTTC
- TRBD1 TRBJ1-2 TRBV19 CASSTGQGIGGYTF TGTGCCAGTAGTACTGGACAGGGGATCGGTGGCTACACCTTC
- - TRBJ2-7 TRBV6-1 CASSPRASYEQYF TGTGCCAGCAGTCCCAGGGCTAGCTACGAGCAGTACTTC
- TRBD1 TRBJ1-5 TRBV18 CASSPGQGLYQPQHF TGTGCCAGCTCCCCGGGACAGGGGTTGTATCAGCCCCAGCATTTT